This record covers a single T cell receptor (beta chain). Its cognate antigen is unknown. Other DNA variants within this sample encode the same CDR3. The data are from a study of shared clonotypes between healthy human individuals. Study-wide findings and caveats: Sharing across four donors was highest in naive CD4 (approximately 5%) and lowest in memory CD8 (around 0.4%). Researchers sampled blood only, noting tissue repertoires likely differ.

Deep was the level used in running the assay. Method: immunoSEQ multiplex PCR; TCRdb's copy keeps in-frame clones and lacks some. The table includes 2 million to 2.5 million clones, about 92% detected once. Sequenced material: naive CD4+ T cells from PBMCs. As to subset: CD45RA+ positively selected. The sequence was obtained from a man aged 18 to 29 in good health. Some clones in this sample may be carry-over from other donors' samples.

CDR3 coding DNA: TGTGCCAGCAGTTTGCCCGGGACCCTCTCCTACGAGCAGTACTTC. Translated: CASSLPGTLSYEQYF. V usage is TRBV28 and J usage is TRBJ2-7; perhaps D is TRBD1 or TRBD2 (5 bases each). The CDR3 covers 15 residues. The V end lost 3 bases, the J end lost 0 bases, and 12 bases lay between the germline ends. CDR1 and CDR2 from the germline V gene are MDHEN and SYDVKM.